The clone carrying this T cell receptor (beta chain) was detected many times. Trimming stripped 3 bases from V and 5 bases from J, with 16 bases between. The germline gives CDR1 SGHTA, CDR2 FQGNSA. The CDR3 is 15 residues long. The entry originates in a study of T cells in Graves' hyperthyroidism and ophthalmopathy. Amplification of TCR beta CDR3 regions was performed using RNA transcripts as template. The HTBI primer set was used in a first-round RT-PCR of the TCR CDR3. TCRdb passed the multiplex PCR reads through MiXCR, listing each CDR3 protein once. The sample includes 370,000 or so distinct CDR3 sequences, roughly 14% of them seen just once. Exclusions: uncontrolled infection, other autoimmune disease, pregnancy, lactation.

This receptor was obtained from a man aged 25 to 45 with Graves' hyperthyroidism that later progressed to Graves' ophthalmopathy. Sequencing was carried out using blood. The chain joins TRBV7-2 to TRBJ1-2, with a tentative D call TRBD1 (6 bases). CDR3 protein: CASSFIAGAPYGYTF. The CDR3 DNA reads TGTGCCAGCAGCTTTATCGCAGGGGCTCCATATGGCTACACCTTC.